The rows below give T cell receptor beta chains drawn from one sample of a study of metastatic and nonmetastatic thyroid tumors. TCRdb reprocessed the PCR reads using MiXCR. The sample contains 50,000 or so clones, roughly a fifth of which appear only once. Sequencing input: blood. These receptors were taken from a male donor with papillary thyroid cancer or a benign thyroid nodule (not recorded which). Some clones in this sample may be carry-over from other donors' samples. Each CDR3 is given with its conserved first and last residue. D genes are given only for firm matches. Rows give clone size only sometimes, using once, few, many, or a class for an expanded clone.

TRBD2	TRBV3-1	TRBJ2-7	.	TGTGCCAGCAGCCAAAAGGGACTAACCTACGAGCAGTACTTC	CASSQKGLTYEQYF
TRBD2	TRBV15	TRBJ2-3	few	TGTGCCACCAGCAGAGGTGCGGGAGCGGCAGATACGCAGTATTTT	CATSRGAGAADTQYF
.	TRBV5-1	TRBJ2-1	many	TGCGCCAGCAGCTGGACCTCAGGGTACAATGAGCAGTTCTTC	CASSWTSGYNEQFF
.	TRBV15	TRBJ1-5	many	TGTGCCACCAGCAGAGATCCGTTGGAGCCCCAGCATTTT	CATSRDPLEPQHF
.	TRBV5-6	TRBJ1-5	many	TGTGCCAGCAGCTCAACCGGGAACCTAAATCAGCCCCAGCATTTT	CASSSTGNLNQPQHF
TRBD2	TRBV7-8	TRBJ2-3	.	TGTGCCAGCAGCTTAGGGGGTAGCGGGGGTGGCACAGATACGCAGTATTTT	CASSLGGSGGGTDTQYF
TRBD1	TRBV5-1	TRBJ2-3	many	TGCGCCAGCAGCTTAGAACAGGGGTTCACAGATACGCAGTATTTT	CASSLEQGFTDTQYF
.	TRBV6-2/TRBV6-3	TRBJ1-1	many	TGTGCCAGCAACACGAATTCGGAAGCTTTCTTT	CASNTNSEAFF
.	TRBV5-6	TRBJ2-7	.	TGTGCCAGCAGCGCAGAGCACCTAAACTATGACGAGCAGTACTTC	CASSAEHLNYDEQYF
.	TRBV5-6	TRBJ2-2	.	TGTGCCAGCAGTTTGACAGAAGCGAACACCGGGGCGCTGTTTTTT	CASSLTEANTGALFF
.	TRBV11-1	TRBJ2-3	many	TGTGCCAGCAGCCCACGGGGCCCAGGGAACGCAGATACGCAGTATTTT	CASSPRGPGNADTQYF
.	TRBV27	TRBJ2-7	few	TGTGCCAGCAGTTTTCCGAGAGGCGAGCAGTACTTC	CASSFPRGEQYF
TRBD1	TRBV19	TRBJ1-5	few	TGTGGCAGTAGTCTGGACAGGGATGTCAATCAGCCCCAGCATTTT	CGSSLDRDVNQPQHF
.	TRBV11-2	TRBJ2-7	.	TGTGCCAGCAGCTTAGATCGGTCCGAGCAGTACTTC	CASSLDRSEQYF
.	TRBV6-1	TRBJ1-2	many	TGTGCCAGCAGTGGGGGGCGGTGGGACTATGGCTACACCTTC	CASSGGRWDYGYTF
TRBD1	TRBV5-1	TRBJ2-7	.	TGCGCCAGCAGCTCGGACAGGGTCTTTGGGCAGTACTTC	CASSSDRVFGQYF
.	TRBV19	TRBJ1-5	medium-sized	TGTGCCAGTAGTATGGTCCCAGGGGACAATCAGCCCCAGCATTTT	CASSMVPGDNQPQHF
.	TRBV20-1	TRBJ1-1	once	TGCAGTGCTAGAGATACGACAACCATCCTAGGGGACACTGAAGCTTTCTTT	CSARDTTTILGDTEAFF
.	TRBV7-2	TRBJ2-7	many	TGTGCCAGCAGCTTAGCAGGTGGTGGGGGTAGCTCCTACGAGCAGTACTTC	CASSLAGGGGSSYEQYF
.	TRBV6-2/TRBV6-3	TRBJ2-3	many	TGTGCCAGCAGGTCCCTGGGTGCGGGCGCAGATACGCAGTATTTT	CASRSLGAGADTQYF
.	TRBV25-1	TRBJ2-7	many	TGTGCCAGCAGTGATGGGGGGCAATACGAGCAGTACTTC	CASSDGGQYEQYF
TRBD1	TRBV6-1	TRBJ2-7	.	TGTGCCAGCAGTTTGAGGACAGGGACGTACGACCAGTACTTC	CASSLRTGTYDQYF